The 8 T cell receptor beta chains below come from one sample, sequenced in a study of T cells in Graves' hyperthyroidism and ophthalmopathy. There were TCR beta CDR3 regions amplified from RNA transcripts. HTBI primers were the set used in a first-round RT-PCR of the TCR CDR3. TCRdb fed the multiplex PCR reads into MiXCR, producing one record per CDR3 protein. The profile shows about 350,000 distinct CDR3 sequences, approximately 20% of them singletons. Sequencing used blood. These TCRs come from a woman aged 18-30 years with Graves' hyperthyroidism.

This clonotype was detected a few times. V gene TRBV9 combines with J gene TRBJ2-2; possibly TRBD1 or TRBD2 for D (6 bases each). This CDR3 region has 16 residues. Germline V gene data show CDR1 as SGDLS and CDR2 as YYNGEE. V lost 1 base, J lost 2 bases, and 12 bases lay in between. As DNA, the CDR3 is TGTGCCAGCAGCGTATTTCGGGGGACAAACACCGGGGAGCTGTTTTTT. It specifies CASSVFRGTNTGELFF.

This clonotype was seen ten or more times. J is TRBJ2-5 and V is TRBV20-1; 9 positions agree with TRBD2. With V trimmed by 4 bases and J by 3 bases, 3 bases remained unmatched. The CDR3 extends over 13 amino acids. The germline CDR1 and CDR2 sequences are DFQATT and SNEGSKA (reference sequence). DNA for the CDR3: TGCAGTGCTACCAAGCGGGGGGAAGAGACCCAGTACTTC. Protein sequence: CSATKRGEETQYF.

The chain links TRBV20-1 to TRBJ1-1; D might be TRBD1 (5 bases). In germline, CDR1 is DFQATT, CDR2 SNEGSKA (reference sequence). Deletions cut 4 bases from V and 8 bases from J, with 14 bases between. The CDR3 length is 12 residues. The CDR3 sequence: CSAKSGEREAFF. CDR3 sequence (DNA): TGCAGTGCTAAATCGGGGGAAAGGGAAGCTTTCTTT.

This clonotype occurred many times. The V and J genes are TRBV4-2 and TRBJ1-1, with a tentative D call TRBD1 (5 bases). Per germline, CDR1 LGHNA and CDR2 YNFKEQ. The CDR3 has 16 amino acids. V was trimmed by 4 bases and J by 1 base, leaving 16 bases between them. CDR3 loop: CASSPKIGTPNTEAFF. The CDR3 nucleotides read TGTGCCAGCAGCCCCAAAATTGGGACCCCGAACACTGAAGCTTTCTTT.

V usage is TRBV27 and J usage is TRBJ1-5; D may be TRBD1 (5 bases). V shed 5 bases and J shed 7 bases, with 18 bases lying between them. Germline V gene sequence: CDR1 MNHEY, CDR2 SMNVEV (reference sequence). This CDR3 is 15 amino acids long. CDR3 sequence: CASSKEGWGVQPQHF. For the CDR3, the DNA is TGTGCCAGCAGTAAAGAGGGATGGGGCGTGCAGCCCCAGCATTTT.

This clonotype has at least ten counts. The chain employs TRBV9 and TRBJ2-5; D gene unclear. Germline V gene sequence: CDR1 SGDLS, CDR2 YYNGEE. The CDR3 is 13 amino acids. The V gene lost 1 base and the J gene lost 3 bases, with 7 bases spanning the gap. CDR3 DNA: TGTGCCAGCAGCGTATGGGTGGAAGAGACCCAGTACTTC. Protein sequence: CASSVWVEETQYF.

This clonotype was seen a handful of times. A much larger clone differs from this one at a single base, so this may be a read error. The V and J genes are TRBV2 and TRBJ2-2; no reliable D call. Germline V lookup: CDR1 SNHLY, CDR2 FYNNEI. Trimming removed 4 bases from V and 7 bases from J, with 4 bases in between. The length of the CDR3 is 11 residues. This CDR3 is CASSVGGELFF. In nucleotides, the CDR3 is TGTGCCAGCAGTGTGGGCGGGGAGCTGTTTTTT.

Ten or more counts support this clonotype. This chain links TRBV11-2 with TRBJ1-2; D unclear. Trimming removed 6 bases at V and 1 base at J, with 18 bases between. Per the germline V gene, CDR1 is SGHAT and CDR2 is FQNNGV. This CDR3 is built from 16 residues. The CDR3 spells CASSPSGSSFNYGYTF. The CDR3 DNA reads as TGTGCCAGCAGTCCTTCGGGCAGCAGTTTTAACTATGGCTACACCTTC. Full variable domain (remainder filled in from reference TRBV11-2 and TRBJ1-2): EAGVAQSPRYKIIEKRQSVAFWCNPISGHATLYWYQQILGQGPKLLIQFQNNGVVDDSQLPKDRFSAERLKGVDSTLKIQPAKLEDSAVYLCASSPSGSSFNYGYTFGSGTRLTVV.